Following are 27 T cell receptor beta chains from one sample sequenced in a study of T cell responses to AZD1222 COVID-19 vaccine. This table comes from immunoSEQ multiplex PCR, and its TCRdb copy is limited to in-frame clones, with some not included. The data show 150,000 to 200,000 clones, 94% seen once. Sequencing was performed on peripheral blood, taken on day 0 of AZD1222 vaccination. Every receptor here comes from an adult in good health.

This chain connects TRBV27 to TRBJ1-2; 8 nucleotides match TRBD1. Trimming took 10 bases from V and 6 from J; bases not matched to a gene: 19. Germline V lookup: CDR1 MNHEY, CDR2 SMNVEV (reference sequence). The CDR3 spans 16 residues. The CDR3 sequence is CATRGQPGQTMNGYTF. The CDR3, as DNA: TGTGCCACCAGGGGGCAGCCGGGACAGACTATGAATGGCTACACCTTC.

The V call is TRBV4-1, the J call TRBJ1-4, with 8 bases aligning to TRBD1. From germline, CDR1 is MGHRA and CDR2 YSYEKL. V trimming: 4 bases; J trimming: 3 bases; junction bases outside the gene matches: 4. The CDR3 has 15 residues. The CDR3 bases are TGCGCCAGCAGCCTCGGGACAGGATCTAATGAAAAACTGTTTTTT. This gives the protein CASSLGTGSNEKLFF.

This rearrangement joins TRBV5-1 to TRBJ2-7; unclear D gene. Trimming took off 6 bases at V and 3 bases at J, with 13 bases between the two ends. The germline V gene has CDR1 SGHRS and CDR2 YFSETQ. The CDR3 length is 13 residues. The CDR3 here is CASTRQTGYEQYF. The CDR3 DNA reads as TGCGCCAGCACCCGCCAGACCGGCTACGAGCAGTACTTC.

The chain links TRBV7-9 to TRBJ2-5; 7 bases are shared with TRBD2. CDR1 SEHNR and CDR2 FQNEAQ come from the germline V gene (reference sequence). The CDR3 is 16 residues long. Trimming cost V 3 bases and J 5 bases; bases outside gene matches: 12. Here the CDR3 reads CASSLPVSRGEETQYF. In DNA, the CDR3 is TGTGCCAGCAGCTTGCCGGTTAGCCGGGGGGAGGAGACCCAGTACTTC. The whole variable domain, remainder taken from reference TRBV7-9 and TRBJ2-5, is DTGVSQNPRHKITKRGQNVTFRCDPISEHNRLYWYRQTLGQGPEFLTYFQNEAQLEKSRLLSDRFSAERPKGSFSTLEIQRTEQGDSAMYLCASSLPVSRGEETQYFGPGTRLLVL.

The rearrangement links TRBV19 to TRBJ2-7; TRBD1 matches 7 bases. The V gene end was trimmed by 6 bases and the J gene end by 0 bases; junction bases not matched to a gene: 11. This CDR3 is 16 amino acids long. CDR1 is LNHDA and CDR2 is SQIVND in the germline V gene (reference sequence). The CDR3 loop reads CASRETGTAGSYEQYF. CDR3 DNA: TGTGCCAGTAGAGAGACAGGGACCGCCGGCTCCTACGAGCAGTACTTC.

This clone has only one observation. The chain uses TRBV9 and TRBJ2-1; 8 nucleotides align to TRBD1. CDR1 SGDLS and CDR2 YYNGEE come from the germline V gene. J lost 2 bases, V lost 3 bases, and 7 bases had no gene match. The CDR3 is 16 residues long. CDR3 protein: CASSANGQGPYNEQFF. CDR3 sequence (DNA): TGTGCCAGCAGCGCGAATGGACAGGGACCCTACAATGAGCAGTTCTTC. Filled out from reference TRBV9 and TRBJ2-1, the complete variable domain reads DSGVTQTPKHLITATGQRVTLRCSPRSGDLSVYWYQQSLDQGLQFLIQYYNGEERAKGNILERFSAQQFPDLHSELNLSSLELGDSALYFCASSANGQGPYNEQFFGPGTRLTVL.

The rearrangement joins TRBV27 to TRBJ1-1; a possible D gene is TRBD1 (5 bases). The CDR3 contains 15 residues. V was pared by 3 bases and J by 3 bases, with 14 bases between. Germline values: CDR1 MNHEY, CDR2 SMNVEV (reference sequence). This chain's CDR3 is CASSFDSNVYTEAFF. DNA for the CDR3: TGTGCCAGCAGTTTCGACAGCAATGTTTACACTGAAGCTTTCTTT.

This chain uses TRBV6-1 with TRBJ1-1, with 8 bases fitting TRBD1. Trimming at V came to 2 bases and at J to 6 bases, leaving 5 bases not matched to a gene. The CDR3 runs 14 residues. CDR1 is MNHNS, CDR2 SASEGT, per germline. CDR3 residues: CASSETAQGAEAFF. CDR3 nucleotide sequence: TGTGCCAGCAGTGAAACAGCACAGGGGGCTGAAGCTTTCTTT.

This chain connects TRBV28 to TRBJ1-5; D gene ambiguous. Germline CDR1 and CDR2: MDHEN and SYDVKM. This CDR3 is built from 13 residues. V lost 4 bases and J 7 bases, leaving 11 bases between the germline ends. Here the CDR3 reads CASSSDFGQPQHF. The CDR3 DNA sequence: TGTGCCAGCAGTTCCGACTTTGGGCAGCCCCAGCATTTT.

The rearrangement uses TRBV5-1 and TRBJ2-7; tentatively, D is TRBD2 (6 bases). V was shortened by 4 bases and J by 2 bases, with 16 bases between the two germline ends. CDR3 length: 15 amino acids. From germline, CDR1 is SGHRS and CDR2 YFSETQ. The CDR3 DNA reads TGCGCCAGCAGCCTCAGCGGGCCCAGGGCCTACGAGCAGTACTTC. This sequence encodes CASSLSGPRAYEQYF.

In its sample, this clone was seen once. The chain employs TRBV29-1 and TRBJ1-1; no firm D call. The CDR3 covers 12 residues. V was pared by 5 bases and J by 1 base, with 8 bases between. CDR1 is SQVTM and CDR2 is ANQGSEA in the germline V gene. This chain's CDR3 is CSVPGRNTEAFF. CDR3 DNA: TGCAGCGTTCCAGGTAGGAACACTGAAGCTTTCTTT.

The genes are TRBV10-3 and TRBJ1-1; D is unresolved. Trimming stripped 4 bases from V and 1 base from J, with 25 bases between. This CDR3 spans 19 amino acids. Germline assignment: CDR1 ENHRY and CDR2 SYGVKD. CDR3 bases: TGTGCCATCAGTGGGCCGGGTCTACGAAATAATCAAAAGAACACTGAAGCTTTCTTT. It specifies CAISGPGLRNNQKNTEAFF.

The chain recombines TRBV5-4 with TRBJ2-5; D ambiguous. Germline CDR1 reads SGHNT; CDR2 reads YYREEE (reference sequence). The CDR3 loop spans 11 amino acids. V lost 2 bases and J 4 bases, leaving 3 bases between the germline ends. The CDR3: CASSLRETQYF. The CDR3 nucleotides read TGTGCCAGCAGCTTAAGAGAGACCCAGTACTTC.

V usage is TRBV3-1 (or the pseudogene TRBV3-2) and J usage is TRBJ1-1, with a tentative D call TRBD1 (5 bases). Trimming took 2 bases from V and 1 from J, leaving 8 bases between them. The CDR3 is 14 residues long. The germline CDR1 and CDR2 sequences are LGHDT and YNNKEL (reference sequence). The CDR3 spells CASSQIRENTEAFF. Here the CDR3 DNA reads TGTGCCAGCAGCCAAATCAGGGAGAACACTGAAGCTTTCTTT.

This CDR3 reads CASSSGLDLDTQYF. The CDR3 nucleotides read TGTGCCAGCAGTTCCGGTCTTGATCTCGATACGCAGTATTTT. This rearrangement joins TRBV6-5 to TRBJ2-3; D unresolved. The V gene lost 4 bases and the J gene lost 6 bases, with 14 bases spanning the gap. The CDR3 spans 14 residues. Germline CDR1 is MNHEY and CDR2 is SVGAGI.

The chain employs TRBV7-6 and TRBJ2-7; 11 bases are shared with TRBD1. From germline, CDR1 is SGHVS and CDR2 FNYEAQ. The ends lost 5 bases at V and 6 bases at J; junction bases unmatched: 9. There are 15 residues in the CDR3. The CDR3 bases are TGTGCCAGCAGCCCCGGACAGGGGGCTTTGGTCGAGCAGTACTTC. Its translation: CASSPGQGALVEQYF.

This rearrangement joins TRBV27 to TRBJ2-5; 12 positions agree with TRBD1. The CDR3 is made up of 15 amino acids. V lost 6 bases, J lost 1 base, and 3 bases stayed unmatched. The germline CDR1 and CDR2 sequences are MNHEY and SMNVEV (reference sequence). DNA of the CDR3: TGTGCCAGCAGAAGGGGACAGGGGGCCCAAGAGACCCAGTACTTC. Amino acids: CASRRGQGAQETQYF.

This sequence joins TRBV5-6 and TRBJ2-1; the D gene is possibly TRBD1 (5 bases). The CDR3 is made up of 14 amino acids. Germline V gives CDR1 SGHDT, CDR2 YYEEEE. The V and J ends lost 0 bases and 7 bases respectively, with 11 bases between them. CDR3 loop: CASSLEQGRNEQFF. CDR3 nucleotide sequence: TGTGCCAGCAGCTTGGAGCAGGGTAGGAATGAGCAGTTCTTC.

V is TRBV5-1 and J is TRBJ2-7, with D perhaps TRBD1 (6 bases). Germline CDR1 is SGHRS and CDR2 is YFSETQ. This CDR3 has 12 residues. Trimming took off 4 bases at V and 4 bases at J, with 9 bases between the two ends. The CDR3 sequence: CASSPTGYEQYF. In DNA, the CDR3 is TGCGCCAGCAGCCCGACAGGTTACGAGCAGTACTTC.

The chain recombines TRBV10-2 with TRBJ1-4; D is ambiguous. This CDR3 has 14 residues. Trimming left V 2 bases short and J 7 bases short, with 11 bases between. Germline V CDR1 and CDR2: WSHSY, SAAADI. CDR3 in amino acids: CASSEVSVSEKLFF. For the CDR3, the DNA is TGCGCCAGCAGTGAGGTCTCCGTAAGTGAAAAACTGTTTTTT.

This chain links TRBV29-1 with TRBJ2-7; no firm D call. The germline CDR1 and CDR2 sequences are SQVTM and ANQGSEA. V was clipped by 6 bases and J by 3 bases, with 18 bases between them. This CDR3 region has 14 residues. Here the CDR3 DNA reads TGCAGCGTCCTTGAGTCTCTAAACATCTACGAGCAGTACTTC. The encoded protein is CSVLESLNIYEQYF.

The genes are TRBV28 and TRBJ1-2; TRBD1 agrees at 8 bases. The germline V gene encodes CDR1 MDHEN and CDR2 SYDVKM. V lost 5 bases and J lost 5; bases outside the gene matches: 13. This CDR3 region has 16 residues. CDR3 DNA: TGTGCCAGCAGTCGACAGGGGCCACCACTGGGGTATGGCTACACCTTC. This translates into CASSRQGPPLGYGYTF.

The chain recombines TRBV5-1 with TRBJ2-5; 13 nucleotides line up with TRBD2. Per the germline V gene, CDR1 is SGHRS and CDR2 is YFSETQ. The CDR3 consists of 17 residues. The V segment lost 5 bases and the J segment 3 bases; nucleotides outside the gene matches: 10. The CDR3 reads CASSLSRLAGGKETQYF. The DNA of the CDR3 is TGCGCCAGCAGTTTATCCCGACTAGCGGGGGGTAAAGAGACCCAGTACTTC. Full variable domain (missing parts from reference TRBV5-1 and TRBJ2-5): KAGVTQTPRYLIKTRGQQVTLSCSPISGHRSVSWYQQTPGQGLQFLFEYFSETQRNKGNFPGRFSGRQFSNSRSEMNVSTLELGDSALYLCASSLSRLAGGKETQYFGPGTRLLVL.

V usage is TRBV11-2 and J usage is TRBJ1-6; D unclear. Trimming shortened V by 5 bases and J by 9 bases, and 20 bases separated the two germline ends. This CDR3 has 16 residues. From germline, CDR1 is SGHAT and CDR2 FQNNGV. CDR3 bases: TGTGCCAGCAGCCCGCCGGTTACACTGCGTGGTTCACCCCTCCACTTT. This encodes CASSPPVTLRGSPLHF.

The chain has TRBV7-2 and TRBJ2-7; D might be TRBD2 (6 bases). The germline CDR1 and CDR2 sequences are SGHTA and FQGNSA. Trimming pared 5 bases from V and 3 bases from J, leaving 14 bases between. The CDR3 loop spans 14 amino acids. The CDR3 DNA reads TGTGCCAGCAGCCCCGGGACTGCTCGCTACGAGCAGTACTTC. This sequence encodes CASSPGTARYEQYF. Looking up the rest from reference TRBV7-2 and TRBJ2-7 gives the full variable domain: GAGVSQSPSNKVTEKGKDVELRCDPISGHTALYWYRQSLGQGLEFLIYFQGNSAPDKSGLPSDRFSAERTGGSVSTLTIQRTQQEDSAVYLCASSPGTARYEQYFGPGTRLTVT.

Only one count was recorded for this clone. V and J are TRBV6-5 and TRBJ1-1; the D gene is possibly TRBD1 (6 bases). Germline values: CDR1 MNHEY, CDR2 SVGAGI. V was shortened by 8 bases and J by 3 bases, with 13 bases between the two germline ends. This CDR3 comprises 13 residues. CDR3 nucleotide sequence: TGTGCCAGCTCAGGGGATATGGACACTGAAGCTTTCTTT. This sequence encodes CASSGDMDTEAFF.

This sequence joins TRBV25-1 and TRBJ1-1; D is unclear. Germline CDR1 reads MGHDK; CDR2 reads SYGVNS. There are 15 residues in the CDR3. Trimming shortened V by 1 base and J by 3 bases, and 12 bases separated the two germline ends. The CDR3 protein is CASSESKDGDTEAFF. The DNA of the CDR3 is TGTGCCAGCAGTGAATCTAAGGACGGGGACACTGAAGCTTTCTTT. The variable domain in full, with the rest retrieved from reference TRBV25-1 and TRBJ1-1, is EADIYQTPRYLVIGTGKKITLECSQTMGHDKMYWYQQDPGMELHLIHYSYGVNSTEKGDLSSESTVSRIRTEHFPLTLESARPSHTSQYLCASSESKDGDTEAFFGQGTRLTVV.